This note documents a single T cell receptor beta chain sequence. The antigen is undetermined. With 11 bases removed from V and 4 bases from J, the gap between germline ends came to 21 bases. Germline V gene data show CDR1 as ENHRY and CDR2 as SYGVKD. The CDR3 totals 14 residues. PCR involved 60 Vbeta and 13 Jbeta primers. Some clones are missing from TCRdb's copy, which holds only in-frame ones; the method was immunoSEQ multiplex PCR. The sample holds 60,000 to 70,000 clones, more than 60% seen once. The data stem from a study of cytomegalovirus exposure and HLA in healthy donors. Study conclusions and caveats: On later analysis, the bulk of CMV-associated TCR beta chains appeared to be HLA-restricted. In vitro testing confirmed three CMV-associated chains as specific for CMV antigens.

This sequence joins TRBV10-3 and TRBJ2-7; D remains ambiguous. The sequence was collected from a woman between 25 and 40 years old in good health and CMV-seronegative. The material sequenced was PBMCs. The CDR3 is CACGSAPGSYEQYF. The CDR3 DNA follows: TGTGCCTGCGGATCGGCCCCTGGATCTTACGAGCAGTACTTC.